This TCR beta chain emerged from a study of T cells in Graves' hyperthyroidism and ophthalmopathy. It was RNA transcripts that yielded the amplified TCR beta CDR3 regions. The study used the HTBI primer set for a first-round RT-PCR of the TCR CDR3. MiXCR, applied by TCRdb to the multiplex PCR reads, yields one record per CDR3 protein. The sample contains roughly 580,000 distinct CDR3 sequences, 35% to 55% of which appear only once. The CDR3 length is 15 residues. CDR1 is SGHVS, CDR2 FQNEAQ, per germline. With 6 bases clipped from V and 7 bases from J, the junction kept 11 bases outside the gene matches.

The source is a woman between 18 and 30 years old with Graves' hyperthyroidism. The chain recombines TRBV7-8 with TRBJ2-7, with 11 bases fitting TRBD1. Sequenced sample: peripheral blood or thyroid tissue (not recorded which). The CDR3 region is CASRPAGTGGLEQYF. CDR3 bases: TGTGCCAGCAGGCCAGCCGGGACAGGGGGGCTTGAGCAGTACTTC.